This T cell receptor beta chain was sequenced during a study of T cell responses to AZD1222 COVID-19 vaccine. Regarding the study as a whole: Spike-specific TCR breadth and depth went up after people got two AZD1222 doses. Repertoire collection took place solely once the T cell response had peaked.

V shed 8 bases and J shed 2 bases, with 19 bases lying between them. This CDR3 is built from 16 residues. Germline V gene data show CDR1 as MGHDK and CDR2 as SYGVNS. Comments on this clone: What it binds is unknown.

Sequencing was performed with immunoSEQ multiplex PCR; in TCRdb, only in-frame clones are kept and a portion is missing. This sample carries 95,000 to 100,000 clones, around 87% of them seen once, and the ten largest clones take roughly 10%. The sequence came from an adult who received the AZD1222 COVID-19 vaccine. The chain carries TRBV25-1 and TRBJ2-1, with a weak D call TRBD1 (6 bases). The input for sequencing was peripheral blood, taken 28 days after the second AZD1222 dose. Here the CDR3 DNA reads TGTGCCAGCGCAGGGGCTTACCAAACCCCCTACAATGAGCAGTTCTTC. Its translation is CASAGAYQTPYNEQFF.